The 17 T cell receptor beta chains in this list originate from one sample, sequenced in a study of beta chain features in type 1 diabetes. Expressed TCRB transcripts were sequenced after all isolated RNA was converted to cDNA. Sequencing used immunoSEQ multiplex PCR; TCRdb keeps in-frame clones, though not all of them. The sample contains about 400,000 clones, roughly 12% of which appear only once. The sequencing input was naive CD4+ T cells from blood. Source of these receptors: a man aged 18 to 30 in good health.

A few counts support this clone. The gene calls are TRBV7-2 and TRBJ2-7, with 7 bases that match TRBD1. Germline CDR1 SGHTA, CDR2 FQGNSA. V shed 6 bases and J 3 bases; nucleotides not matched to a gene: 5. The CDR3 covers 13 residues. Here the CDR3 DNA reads TGTGCCAGCAGTTTCGGACAGGACTACGAGCAGTACTTC. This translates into CASSFGQDYEQYF. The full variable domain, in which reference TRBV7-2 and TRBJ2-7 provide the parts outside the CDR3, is GAGVSQSPSNKVTEKGKDVELRCDPISGHTALYWYRQSLGQGLEFLIYFQGNSAPDKSGLPSDRFSAERTGGSVSTLTIQRTQQEDSAVYLCASSFGQDYEQYFGPGTRLTVT.

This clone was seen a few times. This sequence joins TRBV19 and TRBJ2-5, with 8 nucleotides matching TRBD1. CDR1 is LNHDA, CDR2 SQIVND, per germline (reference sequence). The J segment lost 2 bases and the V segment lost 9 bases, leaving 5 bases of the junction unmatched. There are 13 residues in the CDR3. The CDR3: CASQGARQETQYF. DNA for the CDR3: TGTGCCAGCCAGGGGGCGAGGCAAGAGACCCAGTACTTC.

The CDR3 sequence: CASCPGRAHTDTQYF. As DNA, the CDR3 is TGTGCCAGCTGCCCGGGGAGGGCCCACACAGATACGCAGTATTTT. The chain combines TRBV5-4 with TRBJ2-3; 7 nucleotides align to TRBD2. The V gene's germline CDR1 is SGHNT and CDR2 YYREEE (reference sequence). The junction had 10 bases not matched to a gene; V was cut back by 7 bases and J by 2 bases. This CDR3 is built from 15 residues.

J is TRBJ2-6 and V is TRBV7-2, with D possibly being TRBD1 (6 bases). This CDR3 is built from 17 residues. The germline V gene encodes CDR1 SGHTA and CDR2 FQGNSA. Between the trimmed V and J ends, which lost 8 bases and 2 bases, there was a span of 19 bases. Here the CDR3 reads CASSRDNSFAGANVLTF. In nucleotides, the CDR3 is TGTGCCAGCTCCCGGGACAATAGCTTCGCTGGGGCCAACGTCCTGACTTTC.

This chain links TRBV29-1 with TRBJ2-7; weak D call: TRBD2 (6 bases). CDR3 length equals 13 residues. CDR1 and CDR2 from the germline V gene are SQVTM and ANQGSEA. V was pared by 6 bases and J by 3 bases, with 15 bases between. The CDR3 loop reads CSVAGSQYYEQYF. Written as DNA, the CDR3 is TGCAGCGTCGCCGGGAGCCAATACTACGAGCAGTACTTC.

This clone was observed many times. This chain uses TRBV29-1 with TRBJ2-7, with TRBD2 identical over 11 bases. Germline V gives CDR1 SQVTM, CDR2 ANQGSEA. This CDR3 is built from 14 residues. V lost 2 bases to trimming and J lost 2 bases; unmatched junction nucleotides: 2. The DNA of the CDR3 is TGCAGCGTTGAACCTAGCGGGAGGCCCTACGAGCAGTACTTC. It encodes CSVEPSGRPYEQYF.

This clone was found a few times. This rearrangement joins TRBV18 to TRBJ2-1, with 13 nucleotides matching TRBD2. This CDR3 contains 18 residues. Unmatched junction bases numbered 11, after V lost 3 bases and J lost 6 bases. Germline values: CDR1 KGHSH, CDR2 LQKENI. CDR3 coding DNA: TGTGCCAGCTCACCCCAACTAGCGGGGGGGCGAGTCCTCAATGAGCAGTTCTTC. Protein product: CASSPQLAGGRVLNEQFF.

CDR3: CASSPGQAAVETQYF. The CDR3 DNA reads as TGTGCCAGCTCACCCGGACAGGCGGCTGTGGAGACCCAGTACTTC. The rearrangement joins TRBV18 to TRBJ2-5; 7 bases fit TRBD1. V lost 3 bases and J lost 5; bases outside the gene matches: 9. The CDR3 runs 15 residues. Germline CDR1 and CDR2: KGHSH and LQKENI.

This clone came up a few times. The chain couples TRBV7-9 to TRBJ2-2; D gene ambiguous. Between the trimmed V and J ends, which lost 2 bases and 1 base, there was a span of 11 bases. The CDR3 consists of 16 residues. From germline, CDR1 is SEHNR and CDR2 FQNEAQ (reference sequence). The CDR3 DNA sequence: TGTGCCAGCAGCTTATTCGCCGTCGGGAACACCGGGGAGCTGTTTTTT. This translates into CASSLFAVGNTGELFF.

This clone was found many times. Here the CDR3 DNA reads TGCGCCAGCAGCCCCAGTTTTAGTTCCACGGGCTACGAGCAGTACTTC. Translating gives CASSPSFSSTGYEQYF. The chain recombines TRBV4-3 with TRBJ2-7; no firm D call. Germline CDR1 and CDR2: LGHNA and YSLEER. Trimming stripped 4 bases from V and 3 bases from J, with 19 bases between. This CDR3 contains 16 residues.

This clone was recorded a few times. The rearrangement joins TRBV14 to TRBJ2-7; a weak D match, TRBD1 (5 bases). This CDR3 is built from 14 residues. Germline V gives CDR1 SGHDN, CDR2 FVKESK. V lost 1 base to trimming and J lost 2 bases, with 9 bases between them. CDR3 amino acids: CASSQGQGPYEQYF. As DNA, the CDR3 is TGTGCCAGCAGCCAAGGGCAGGGCCCCTACGAGCAGTACTTC.

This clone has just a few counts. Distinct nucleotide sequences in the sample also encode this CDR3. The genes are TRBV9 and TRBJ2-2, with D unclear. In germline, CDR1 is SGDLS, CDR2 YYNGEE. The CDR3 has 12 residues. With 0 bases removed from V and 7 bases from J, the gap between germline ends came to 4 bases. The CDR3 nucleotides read TGTGCCAGCAGCGTAGTTCTCGGGGAGCTGTTTTTT. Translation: CASSVVLGELFF.

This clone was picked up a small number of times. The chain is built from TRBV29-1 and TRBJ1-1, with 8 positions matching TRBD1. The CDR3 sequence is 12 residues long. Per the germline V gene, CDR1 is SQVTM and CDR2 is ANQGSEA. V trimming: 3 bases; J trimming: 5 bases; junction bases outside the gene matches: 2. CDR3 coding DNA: TGCAGCGTTGACGGGACAGGTACTGAAGCTTTCTTT. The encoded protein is CSVDGTGTEAFF.

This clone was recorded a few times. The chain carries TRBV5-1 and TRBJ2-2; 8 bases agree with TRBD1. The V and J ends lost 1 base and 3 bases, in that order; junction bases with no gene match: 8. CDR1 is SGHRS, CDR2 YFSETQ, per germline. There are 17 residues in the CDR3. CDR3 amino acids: CASSLRRTGSDTGELFF. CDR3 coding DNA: TGCGCCAGCAGCTTGAGACGGACAGGGAGCGACACCGGGGAGCTGTTTTTT.

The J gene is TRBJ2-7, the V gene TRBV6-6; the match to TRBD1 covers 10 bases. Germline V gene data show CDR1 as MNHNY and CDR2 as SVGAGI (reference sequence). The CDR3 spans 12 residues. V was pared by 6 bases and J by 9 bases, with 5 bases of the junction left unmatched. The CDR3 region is CASRRTGGGQYF. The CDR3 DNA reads TGTGCCAGCAGGAGGACAGGGGGTGGGCAGTACTTC.

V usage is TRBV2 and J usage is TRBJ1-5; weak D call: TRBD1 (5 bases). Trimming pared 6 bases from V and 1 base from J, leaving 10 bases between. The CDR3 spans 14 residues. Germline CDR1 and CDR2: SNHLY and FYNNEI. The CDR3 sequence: CASRKDNSNQPQHF. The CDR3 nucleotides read TGTGCCAGCAGAAAGGACAACAGCAATCAGCCCCAGCATTTT.

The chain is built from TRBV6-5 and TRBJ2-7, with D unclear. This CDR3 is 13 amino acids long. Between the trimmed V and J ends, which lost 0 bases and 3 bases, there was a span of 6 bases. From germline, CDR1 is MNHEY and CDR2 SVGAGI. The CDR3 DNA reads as TGTGCCAGCAGTTACTCCCGTCGCTACGAGCAGTACTTC. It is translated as CASSYSRRYEQYF.